These 21 T cell receptor beta chains were all obtained from the same sample, sequenced in a study of T cells in Graves' hyperthyroidism and ophthalmopathy. There were TCR beta CDR3 regions amplified from RNA transcripts. The HTBI primer set was used in a first-round RT-PCR of the TCR CDR3. TCRdb reprocessed the multiplex PCR reads with MiXCR, giving one entry per CDR3 protein. The data hold nearly 250,000 distinct CDR3 sequences, with more than 20% observed a single time. Sequencing was done on a sample of blood. The receptors originated from a woman aged 40-49 years with Graves' ophthalmopathy.

This clonotype was seen repeatedly, ten times or more. One end of the junction fails to match germline, which may point to a read error. The chain couples TRBV7-2 to TRBJ1-2; D gene ambiguous. The CDR3 totals 13 residues. Germline assignment: CDR1 SGHTA and CDR2 FQGNSA. The CDR3 spells CAGSPSRNYGYTF. The DNA of the CDR3 is TGTGCCGGCAGCCCGAGTAGAAACTATGGCTACACCTTC. The variable domain in full, completed from reference TRBV7-2 and TRBJ1-2, reads GAGVSQSPSNKVTEKGKDVELRCDPISGHTALYWYRQSLGQGLEFLIYFQGNSAPDKSGLPSDRFSAERTGGSVSTLTIQRTQQEDSAVYLCAGSPSRNYGYTFGSGTRLTVV.

This clonotype showed up many times. The V gene is TRBV28, the J gene TRBJ2-7; 11 bases are shared with TRBD1. This CDR3 is 15 amino acids long. Germline values: CDR1 MDHEN, CDR2 SYDVKM. J was trimmed by 4 bases and V by 3 bases; bases with no gene match: 5. In DNA form, the CDR3 reads TGTGCCAGCAGTTTTGATGGGACAGGGGGGTACGAGCAGTACTTC. Translation gives CASSFDGTGGYEQYF.

This clonotype was recorded at least ten times. The V gene is TRBV28, the J gene TRBJ2-7; 9 bases map to TRBD2. The J segment lost 1 base and the V segment lost 6 bases, leaving 1 base of the junction unmatched. The germline CDR1 and CDR2 sequences are MDHEN and SYDVKM. The CDR3 runs 13 residues. DNA of the CDR3: TGTGCCAGCAGGAGCGGGAGGTCCTACGAGCAGTACTTC. Protein sequence: CASRSGRSYEQYF.

This clonotype was recorded at least ten times. V usage is TRBV29-1 and J usage is TRBJ2-5; 9 bases are shared with TRBD1. Germline assignment: CDR1 SQVTM and CDR2 ANQGSEA. V lost 1 base to trimming and J lost 6 bases; unmatched junction nucleotides: 9. The CDR3 is 15 amino acids. The CDR3 sequence: CSVEAWDRVIQTQYF. The CDR3, as DNA: TGCAGCGTTGAAGCCTGGGACAGGGTGATTCAGACCCAGTACTTC.

The sample holds many counts of this clonotype. The rearrangement joins TRBV7-9 to TRBJ2-5; possibly TRBD2 for D (6 bases). The V gene's germline CDR1 is SEHNR and CDR2 FQNEAQ (reference sequence). V dropped 5 bases and J dropped 5 bases, with 24 bases sitting between them. This CDR3 has 17 residues. CDR3 residues: CASSRGGITGESETQYF. For the CDR3, the DNA is TGTGCCAGCAGCCGTGGTGGGATAACGGGAGAATCGGAGACCCAGTACTTC.

This clonotype was counted at least ten times. The rearrangement links TRBV2 to TRBJ1-5; the match to TRBD1 covers 7 bases. J was trimmed by 12 bases and V by 6 bases; bases with no gene match: 5. This CDR3 is 11 amino acids long. The V gene's germline CDR1 is SNHLY and CDR2 FYNNEI. For the CDR3, the DNA is TGTGCCAGCAGAGTTACAGGGGACCAGCATTTT. Protein: CASRVTGDQHF.

At least ten counts were recorded for this clonotype. V is TRBV14 and J is TRBJ1-2; 7 nucleotides agree with TRBD1. The ends lost 1 base at V and 7 bases at J; junction bases unmatched: 9. CDR1 is SGHDN and CDR2 is FVKESK in the germline V gene. The CDR3 has 15 amino acids. The DNA for the CDR3 is TGTGCCAGCAGCCAAGCCCGGACAGGTATCTCTGGCTACACCTTC. Translation gives CASSQARTGISGYTF.

There are many counts of this clonotype. The chain couples TRBV12-3 or TRBV12-4 to TRBJ1-5, with TRBD1 as a possible D gene (6 bases). Between the trimmed V and J ends, which lost 1 base and 1 base, there was a span of 11 bases. The CDR3 has 16 amino acids. CDR3 coding DNA: TGTGCCAGCAGTTTAGAGGGGAGGGGGAGCAATCAGCCCCAGCATTTT. Amino acids: CASSLEGRGSNQPQHF.

CDR3 bases: TGTGCCAGCAGTGTCCCGGGGGGGGGACAGACCCAGTACTTC. Protein sequence: CASSVPGGGQTQYF. The chain uses TRBV6-2 or TRBV6-3 and TRBJ2-5; 8 bases are a match to TRBD2. CDR3 length equals 14 residues. V was clipped by 5 bases and J by 6 bases; unmatched bases: 8. CDR1 MNHEY and CDR2 SVGEGT come from the germline V gene.

The rearrangement joins TRBV6-2 or TRBV6-3 to TRBJ2-5; TRBD2 aligns across 11 bases. The length of the CDR3 is 15 residues. Germline loops: CDR1 MNHEY, CDR2 SVGEGT. V lost 5 bases to trimming and J lost 4 bases; unmatched junction nucleotides: 6. CDR3 residues: CASSQLGLAGETQYF. DNA of the CDR3: TGTGCCAGCAGTCAACTAGGACTAGCGGGAGAGACCCAGTACTTC.

This clonotype was observed a single time. The chain uses TRBV6-2 or TRBV6-3 and TRBJ2-7; no clear D. The V gene's germline CDR1 is MNHEY and CDR2 SVGEGT. The CDR3 runs to 13 residues. Trimming stripped 7 bases from V and 1 base from J, with 11 bases between. CDR3: CASTPPSSYEQYF. The CDR3 DNA sequence: TGTGCCAGCACTCCTCCCTCATCCTACGAGCAGTACTTC.

This clonotype was observed many times. The chain uses TRBV12-3 or TRBV12-4 and TRBJ1-6; D gene ambiguous. V was cut by 3 bases and J by 8 bases, with 17 bases left in between. This CDR3 has 16 amino acids. The CDR3 protein is CASSLDQTYSYSPLHF. As DNA, the CDR3 is TGTGCCAGCAGTTTGGATCAGACATATTCCTATTCACCCCTCCACTTT.

The chain employs TRBV2 and TRBJ2-7, with D possibly TRBD1 on 7 matching bases. V was shortened by 11 bases and J by 0 bases, with 17 bases between the two germline ends. Germline CDR1 is SNHLY and CDR2 is FYNNEI. The CDR3 length is 14 residues. CDR3 loop: CAGGTADNSYEQYF. CDR3 nucleotide sequence: TGTGCCGGAGGGACAGCCGACAACTCCTACGAGCAGTACTTC.

This clonotype was recorded many times. This sequence joins TRBV11-2 and TRBJ1-2; TRBD1 agrees at 9 bases. The CDR3 loop spans 16 amino acids. J was trimmed by 3 bases and V by 0 bases; bases with no gene match: 5. The V gene's germline CDR1 is SGHAT and CDR2 FQNNGV. The CDR3 DNA follows: TGTGCCAGCAGCTTAGAGGGACAGGGTTGGGACTATGGCTACACCTTC. Its protein is CASSLEGQGWDYGYTF.

This clonotype was seen at least ten times. The rearrangement joins TRBV6-5 to TRBJ1-1; D perhaps matches TRBD1 (6 bases). The CDR3 has 14 residues. The germline V and J ends were trimmed by 5 bases and 4 bases, with 14 bases remaining between them. The germline CDR1 and CDR2 sequences are MNHEY and SVGAGI. CDR3 residues: CASSLRTVSTEAFF. The CDR3 bases are TGTGCCAGCAGTCTAAGGACAGTCAGCACTGAAGCTTTCTTT.

This clonotype appeared many times. V usage is TRBV29-1 and J usage is TRBJ2-7, with D possibly matching TRBD2 (6 bases). CDR1 SQVTM and CDR2 ANQGSEA come from the germline V gene. Trimming left V 3 bases short and J 0 bases short, with 9 bases between. The CDR3 has 13 residues. As DNA, the CDR3 is TGCAGCGTTGATGGGGGGACCTCCTACGAGCAGTACTTC. Residues: CSVDGGTSYEQYF.

The CDR3 loop reads CASSLVGGWGYNEQFF. CDR3 bases: TGTGCCAGCAGCTTAGTCGGCGGGTGGGGATACAATGAGCAGTTCTTC. This rearrangement joins TRBV13 to TRBJ2-1, with a possible D match to TRBD2 (5 bases). The CDR3 has 16 residues. V lost 1 base and J 4 bases, leaving 14 bases between the germline ends. Germline values: CDR1 PRHDT, CDR2 FYEKMQ (reference sequence).

The sample holds many counts of this clonotype. This chain links TRBV2 with TRBJ2-2; 10 nucleotides match TRBD1. Per the germline V gene, CDR1 is SNHLY and CDR2 is FYNNEI. V shed 8 bases and J 5 bases; nucleotides not matched to a gene: 5. The CDR3 is made up of 14 amino acids. This CDR3 reads CASLWTGGTGELFF. CDR3 nucleotides: TGTGCCAGCCTATGGACAGGGGGAACCGGGGAGCTGTTTTTT.

The chain recombines TRBV7-2 with TRBJ1-5; D unresolved. The V gene's germline CDR1 is SGHTA and CDR2 FQGNSA. The V and J ends lost 0 bases and 5 bases respectively, with 5 bases between them. This CDR3 is built from 13 residues. The CDR3 sequence: CASSLASYQPQHF. The CDR3 DNA is TGTGCCAGCAGCTTAGCTTCGTATCAGCCCCAGCATTTT. The full variable domain, rest sourced from reference TRBV7-2 and TRBJ1-5, is GAGVSQSPSNKVTEKGKDVELRCDPISGHTALYWYRQSLGQGLEFLIYFQGNSAPDKSGLPSDRFSAERTGGSVSTLTIQRTQQEDSAVYLCASSLASYQPQHFGDGTRLSIL.

In the case of this clonotype: A clone one base away is much larger, so this may be a read error. The gene calls are TRBV25-1 and TRBJ2-7; weak D call: TRBD1 (6 bases). The CDR3 spans 15 residues. V dropped 3 bases and J dropped 2 bases, with 14 bases sitting between them. In germline, CDR1 is MGHDK, CDR2 SYGVNS. The CDR3 region is CASSDPGQFPYEQYF. CDR3 coding DNA: TGTGCCAGCAGTGATCCTGGACAGTTCCCCTACGAGCAGTACTTC.

The table lists this clonotype with many counts. The V and J genes are TRBV2 and TRBJ2-7, with 8 bases aligning to TRBD2. The CDR3 sequence is 14 residues long. Germline CDR1 is SNHLY and CDR2 is FYNNEI. J gave up 1 base and V 7 bases, and 6 bases lay outside the gene matches. The CDR3 sequence is CASTLSGASYEQYF. The CDR3 bases are TGTGCCAGCACACTTAGCGGGGCATCCTACGAGCAGTACTTC.